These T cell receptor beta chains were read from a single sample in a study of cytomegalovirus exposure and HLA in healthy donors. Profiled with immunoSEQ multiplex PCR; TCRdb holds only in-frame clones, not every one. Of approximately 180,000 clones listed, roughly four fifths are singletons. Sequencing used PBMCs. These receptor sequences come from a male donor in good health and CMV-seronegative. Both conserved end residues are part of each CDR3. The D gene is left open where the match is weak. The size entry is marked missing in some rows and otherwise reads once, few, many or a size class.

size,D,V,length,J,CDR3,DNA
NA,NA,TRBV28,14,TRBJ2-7,CASSPRRGSNEQYF,TGTGCCAGCAGTCCCCGTAGGGGATCCAACGAGCAGTACTTC
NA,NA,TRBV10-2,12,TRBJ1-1,CASSERGGEAFF,TGCGCCAGCAGTGAAAGGGGGGGCGAAGCTTTCTTT
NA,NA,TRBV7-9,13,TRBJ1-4,CASSFTGEEKLFF,TGTGCCAGCAGCTTTACCGGAGAGGAAAAACTGTTTTTT
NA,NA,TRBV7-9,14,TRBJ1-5,CASSPSGGNQPQHF,TGTGCCAGCAGCCCCAGTGGCGGGAATCAGCCCCAGCATTTT
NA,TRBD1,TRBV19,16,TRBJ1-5,CASSPGGVMGNQPQHF,TGTGCCAGTAGTCCAGGGGGCGTCATGGGCAATCAGCCCCAGCATTTT
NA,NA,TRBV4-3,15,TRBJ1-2,CASSRRRGEGYGYTF,TGCGCCAGCAGCCGACGGCGGGGCGAAGGCTATGGCTACACCTTC
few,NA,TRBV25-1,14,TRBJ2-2,CASARDSFTGELFF,TGTGCCAGCGCCCGGGACTCCTTTACCGGGGAGCTGTTTTTT
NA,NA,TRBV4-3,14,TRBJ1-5,CASSQDRAYQPQHF,TGCGCCAGCAGCCAAGATCGAGCTTATCAGCCCCAGCATTTT
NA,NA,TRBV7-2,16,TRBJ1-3,CASSPGGTGTGNTIYF,TGTGCCAGCAGCCCCGGAGGTACAGGGACTGGAAACACCATATATTTT
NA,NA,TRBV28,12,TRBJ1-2,CASSKIDYGYTF,TGTGCCAGCAGTAAGATAGACTATGGCTACACCTTC
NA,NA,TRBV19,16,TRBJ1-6,CASSTGLRSYNSPLHF,TGTGCCAGTAGTACAGGGCTTCGCTCCTATAATTCACCCCTCCACTTT
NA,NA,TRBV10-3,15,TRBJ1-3,CAIRGAGNSGNTIYF,TGTGCCATCAGGGGGGCCGGGAACTCTGGAAACACCATATATTTT
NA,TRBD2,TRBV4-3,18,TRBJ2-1,CASSQASGRESSYNEQFF,TGCGCCAGCAGCCAAGCTAGCGGGAGGGAGAGCTCCTACAATGAGCAGTTCTTC
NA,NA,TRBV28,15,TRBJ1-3,CASIPPGSSGNTIYF,TGTGCCAGCATACCCCCAGGTAGCTCTGGAAACACCATATATTTT
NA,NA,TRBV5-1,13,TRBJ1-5,CASSRDTNQPQHF,TGCGCCAGCAGTCGGGACACAAATCAGCCCCAGCATTTT
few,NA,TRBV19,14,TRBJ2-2,CASSGIAVAGELFF,TGTGCCAGTAGCGGAATAGCGGTAGCCGGGGAGCTGTTTTTT
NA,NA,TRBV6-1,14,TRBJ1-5,CASKLDNGNQPQHF,TGTGCCAGCAAACTAGACAATGGCAATCAGCCCCAGCATTTT
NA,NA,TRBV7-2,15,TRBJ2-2,CASSLLLAITGELFF,TGTGCCAGCAGCTTGTTGCTAGCGATCACCGGGGAGCTGTTTTTT
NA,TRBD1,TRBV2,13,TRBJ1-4,CASEDRMNEKLFF,TGTGCCAGCGAGGACAGGATGAATGAAAAACTGTTTTTT
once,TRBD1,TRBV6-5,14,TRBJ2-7,CASSYSGQEYEQYF,TGTGCCAGCAGTTACTCGGGACAGGAATACGAGCAATACTTC
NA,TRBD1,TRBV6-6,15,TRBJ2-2,CASKRQGAHSGELFF,TGTGCCAGCAAAAGACAGGGGGCGCATAGCGGGGAGCTGTTTTTT
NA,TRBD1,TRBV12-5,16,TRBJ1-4,CASGPDGARGEEKLFF,TGTGCTAGTGGCCCGGATGGGGCCAGGGGGGAAGAAAAACTGTTTTTT
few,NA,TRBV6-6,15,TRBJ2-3,CASSHGGSYTDTQYF,TGTGCCAGCAGTCATGGGGGGTCCTACACAGATACGCAGTATTTT
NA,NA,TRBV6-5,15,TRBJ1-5,CASSYSNQINQPQHF,TGTGCCAGCAGTTACTCGAATCAGATCAATCAGCCCCAGCATTTT
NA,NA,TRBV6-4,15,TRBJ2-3,CASSDSGGATDTQYF,TGTGCCAGCAGTGACTCTGGCGGAGCCACAGATACGCAGTATTTT
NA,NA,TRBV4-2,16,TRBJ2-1,CASSQELPLSYNEQFF,TGTGCCAGCAGCCAAGAGCTTCCACTTTCTTACAATGAGCAGTTCTTC
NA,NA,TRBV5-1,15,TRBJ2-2,CASSLTRHNTGELFF,TGCGCCAGCAGCTTGACCCGACACAACACCGGGGAGCTGTTTTTT
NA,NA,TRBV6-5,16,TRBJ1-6,CASSYRGSLYNSPLHF,TGTGCCAGCAGTTACCGGGGGAGCCTCTATAATTCACCCCTCCACTTT
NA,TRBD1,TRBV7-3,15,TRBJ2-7,CASSLNRGYLYEQYF,TGTGCCAGCAGCTTAAACAGGGGTTATCTTTACGAGCAGTACTTC
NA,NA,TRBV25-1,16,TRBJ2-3,CASSERAGLSTDTQYF,TGTGCCAGCAGTGAAAGGGCTGGACTGAGCACAGATACGCAGTATTTT
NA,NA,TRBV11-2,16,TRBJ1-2,CASSLFGTKTNYGYTF,TGTGCCAGCAGCTTATTCGGGACAAAGACTAACTATGGCTACACCTTC
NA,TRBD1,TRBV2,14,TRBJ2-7,CASSELVQGDEQYF,TGTGCCAGCAGTGAACTGGTACAGGGGGACGAGCAGTACTTC
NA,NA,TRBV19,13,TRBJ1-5,CASSLPRGQPQHF,TGTGCCAGTAGTTTACCGAGGGGGCAGCCCCAGCATTTT
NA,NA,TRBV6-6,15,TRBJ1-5,CASSYSGRHSQPQHF,TGTGCCAGCAGTTACTCTGGCAGGCACAGTCAGCCCCAGCATTTT
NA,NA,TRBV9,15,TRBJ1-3,CASSLDGTGGNTIYF,TGTGCCAGCAGCCTTGACGGGACTGGTGGAAACACCATATATTTT
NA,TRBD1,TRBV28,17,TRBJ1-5,CASSFPKRDSYNQPQHF,TGTGCCAGCAGTTTCCCAAAAAGGGACAGTTACAATCAGCCCCAGCATTTT
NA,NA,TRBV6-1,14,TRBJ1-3,CASIRDISGNTIYF,TGTGCCAGCATTAGGGACATTTCCGGAAACACCATATATTTT
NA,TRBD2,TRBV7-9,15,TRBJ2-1,CASSTGTSGYNEQFF,TGTGCCAGCAGCACCGGGACTAGCGGGTACAATGAGCAGTTCTTC
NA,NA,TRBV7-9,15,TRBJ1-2,CASSLSPDQGYGYTF,TGTGCCAGCAGCTTAAGTCCGGACCAGGGGTATGGCTACACCTTC
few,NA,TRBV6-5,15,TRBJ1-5,CASSYSGGLGQPQHF,TGTGCCAGCAGTTACTCGGGAGGTTTAGGTCAGCCCCAGCATTTT
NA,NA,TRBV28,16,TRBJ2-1,CASSITLAEYYNEQFF,TGTGCCAGCAGCATAACGTTAGCGGAGTACTACAATGAGCAGTTCTTC
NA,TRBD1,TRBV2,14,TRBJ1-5,CASADRLGNQPQHF,TGTGCCAGCGCGGACAGGCTTGGCAATCAGCCCCAGCATTTT